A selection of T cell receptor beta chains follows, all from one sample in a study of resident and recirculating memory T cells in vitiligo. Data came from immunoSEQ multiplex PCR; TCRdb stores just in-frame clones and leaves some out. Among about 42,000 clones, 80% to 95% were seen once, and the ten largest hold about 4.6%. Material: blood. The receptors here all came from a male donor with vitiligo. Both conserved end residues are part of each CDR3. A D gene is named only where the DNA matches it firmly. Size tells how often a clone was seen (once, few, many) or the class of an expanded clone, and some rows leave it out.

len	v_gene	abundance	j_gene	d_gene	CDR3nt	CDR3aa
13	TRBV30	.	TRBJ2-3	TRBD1	TGTGCCTGGTCGGGGACAGACACAGATACGCAGTATTTT	CAWSGTDTDTQYF
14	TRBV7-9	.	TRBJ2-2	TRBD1	TGTGCCAGCAGCCGGACAGGGTATGACGGGGAGCTGTTTTTT	CASSRTGYDGELFF
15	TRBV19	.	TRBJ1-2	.	TGTGCCAGTAGTATAAACCTTGCGACAGTCTATGGCTACACCTTC	CASSINLATVYGYTF
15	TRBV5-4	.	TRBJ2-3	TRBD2	TGTGCCAGCAGTCGTAGCGGGGGGGCAGGAGATACGCAGTATTTT	CASSRSGGAGDTQYF
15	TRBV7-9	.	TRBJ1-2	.	TGTGCCAGCAGCAAATCGGCGACTCGGGAGTATGGCTACACCTTC	CASSKSATREYGYTF
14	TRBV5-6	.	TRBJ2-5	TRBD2	TGTGCCAGCATGCCCGGGGGGGCGTGGGAGACCCAGTACTTC	CASMPGGAWETQYF
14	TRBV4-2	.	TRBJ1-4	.	TGTGCCAGCAGCCAAGATCTGGCATTTGAAAAACTGTTTTTT	CASSQDLAFEKLFF
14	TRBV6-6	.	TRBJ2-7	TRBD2	TGTGCCAGCAGTTACCGGGACTACTCCTACGAGCAGTACTTC	CASSYRDYSYEQYF
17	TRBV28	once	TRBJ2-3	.	TGTGCCAGCAGTTTTTCCCCGACAGAAACTAGCACAGATACGCAGTATTTT	CASSFSPTETSTDTQYF
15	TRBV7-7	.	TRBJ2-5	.	TGTGCCAGCAGCTTAGGGGGCACAGGGTTTGAGACCCAGTACTTC	CASSLGGTGFETQYF
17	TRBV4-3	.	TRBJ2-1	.	TGCGCCAGCAGCCAAGATCGGGGGTCCCGGGCGAACAATGAGCAGTTCTTC	CASSQDRGSRANNEQFF
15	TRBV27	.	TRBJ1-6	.	TGTGCCAGCAGCCAACCCAGCTCCTATAATTCACCCCTCCACTTT	CASSQPSSYNSPLHF
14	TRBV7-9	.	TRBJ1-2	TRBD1	TGTGCCAGCAGTCATGCGGGACAGGTGTTTGGCTACACCTTC	CASSHAGQVFGYTF
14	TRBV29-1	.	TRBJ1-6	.	TGCAGCGTTCTTCGGGGGGCTTGCGATTCACCCCTCCACTTT	CSVLRGACDSPLHF
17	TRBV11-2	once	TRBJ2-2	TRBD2	TGTGCCAGCAGCTTACAAGCGGGGCGAAGGAACACCGGGGAGCTGTTTTTT	CASSLQAGRRNTGELFF
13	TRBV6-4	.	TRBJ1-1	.	TGTGCCAGCAGTTGGCAGGAGAACACTGAAGCTTTCTTT	CASSWQENTEAFF
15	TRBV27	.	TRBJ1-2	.	TGTGCCAGCAGTTACAACAGCAATCTCAACTATGGCTACACCTTC	CASSYNSNLNYGYTF
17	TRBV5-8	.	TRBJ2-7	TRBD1	TGTGCCAGCAGCTTCGTCCCGGGACAGGGGGCCACCTACGAGCAGTACTTC	CASSFVPGQGATYEQYF
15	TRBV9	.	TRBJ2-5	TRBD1	TGTGCCAGCAGCGTAGGGACAGGGCCGGAGCAGACCCAGTACTTC	CASSVGTGPEQTQYF
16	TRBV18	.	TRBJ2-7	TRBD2	TGTGCCAGCTCACCACTCCGTGGGACTAGCGGCTACGAGCAGTACTTC	CASSPLRGTSGYEQYF
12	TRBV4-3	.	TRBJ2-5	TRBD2	TGCGCCAGCAGTGGGGCGGGAGGGACCCAGTACTTC	CASSGAGGTQYF
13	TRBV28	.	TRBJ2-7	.	TGTGCCAGCAGTTTAGGGGCCCTGTACGAGCAGTACTTC	CASSLGALYEQYF
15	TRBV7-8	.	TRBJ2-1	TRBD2	TGTGCCAGCAGACTAGCGCCGAGCTCCTACAATGAGCAGTTCTTC	CASRLAPSSYNEQFF
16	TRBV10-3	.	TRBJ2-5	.	TGTGCCATCAGTGAGTCAGGCGGGCCGGGGGAAGAGACCCAGTACTTC	CAISESGGPGEETQYF
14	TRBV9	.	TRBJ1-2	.	TGTGCCAGCAGCCCCCAGGGACAAATCTATGGCTACACCTTC	CASSPQGQIYGYTF
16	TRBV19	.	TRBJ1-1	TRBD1	TGTGCCAGTCTCTCTCCGGGACAGGGAAGGAGAACTGAAGCTTTCTTT	CASLSPGQGRRTEAFF
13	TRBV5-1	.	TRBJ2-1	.	TGCGCCAGCGGGGCAGGCATCTACAATGAGCAGTTCTTC	CASGAGIYNEQFF
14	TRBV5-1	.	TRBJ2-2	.	TGCGCCAGCAGTTCAGGGTCGAACACCGGGGAGCTGTTTTTT	CASSSGSNTGELFF
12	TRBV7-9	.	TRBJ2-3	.	TGTGCCAGCGGCACAGTTACAGATACGCAGTATTTT	CASGTVTDTQYF
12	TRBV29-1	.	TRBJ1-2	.	TGCAGCGGGCAGACAGCGACCTATGGCTACACCTTC	CSGQTATYGYTF
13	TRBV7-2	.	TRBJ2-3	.	TGTGCCAGCAGCTCATTTACTAGCTCAACGCAGTATTTT	CASSSFTSSTQYF
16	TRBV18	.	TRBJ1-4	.	TGTGCCAGCTCACCACCTCTTGGACAGTATAATGAAAAACTGTTTTTT	CASSPPLGQYNEKLFF
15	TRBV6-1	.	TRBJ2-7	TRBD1	TGTGCCAGCAGTGAAGGGACAGGGGGCGCAGGGGAGCAGTACTTC	CASSEGTGGAGEQYF
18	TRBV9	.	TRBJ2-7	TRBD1	TGTGCCAGCAGCGTAGATTCTAGGCCGGGACAGGGTAGGGCCGAGCAGTACTTC	CASSVDSRPGQGRAEQYF
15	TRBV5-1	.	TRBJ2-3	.	TGCGCCAGCAAGGAGTTGGGGGGATCGATAGATACGCAGTATTTT	CASKELGGSIDTQYF
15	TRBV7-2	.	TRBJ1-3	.	TGTGCCAGCTCCCTGGGGGGGAATTTAGGAAACACCATATATTTT	CASSLGGNLGNTIYF
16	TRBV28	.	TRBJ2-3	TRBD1	TGTGCCAGCAGTCTCACCGGGACAGCGCACACAGATACGCAGTATTTT	CASSLTGTAHTDTQYF
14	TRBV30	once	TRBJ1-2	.	TGTGCCTGGAGTGCCTATCGGACAAGCTATGGCTACACCTTC	CAWSAYRTSYGYTF
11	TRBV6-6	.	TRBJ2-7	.	TGTGCCACCGGGGGACCCTACGAGCAGTACTTC	CATGGPYEQYF